This passage covers 26 T cell receptor beta chains from one sample sequenced in a study of cytomegalovirus exposure and HLA in healthy donors (dated by TCRdb to the late 2010s). The protocol used for the library was the immunoSEQ multiplex PCR assay. A mixture of 60 forward primers for TCR Vbeta segments and 13 reverse primers for TCR Jbeta segments was used in the multiplex PCR. The source is immuneACCESS, and TCRdb retained only in-frame sequences with V and J called. Part of the clones is not carried over; for the studies checked, unresolved V genes explain less than half of this, and the remainder is unexplained. The sample table records more than 95,000 clones; around 79% of these occur just once. Roughly 6.2% of the sample is held by the ten biggest clonotypes. Sequenced sample: PBMCs. All receptors derive from a man in his fifties or sixties in good health and CMV-seropositive.

The chain is built from TRBV5-6 and TRBJ2-5; 8 positions match TRBD1. Matching the DNA end better, TRBJ2-7 makes the J call doubtful. The germline V gene encodes CDR1 SGHDT and CDR2 YYEEEE. The CDR3 spans 14 residues. CDR3 nucleotide sequence: TGTGCCAGCAGCGTGGGACAGGATTCCTACGAGCAGTACTTC. Translating gives CASSVGQDSYEQYF.

This clone came up once. The genes are TRBV11-3 and TRBJ1-5, with TRBD1 identical over 8 bases. V gave up 4 bases and J gave up 2 bases; unmatched junction bases: 4. In germline, CDR1 is SGHNT, CDR2 YENEEA. The CDR3 contains 15 residues. The DNA of the CDR3 is TGTGCCAGCAGCTCGAAGGACAGGGGCAATCAGCCCCAGCATTTT. Its translation is CASSSKDRGNQPQHF.

The J gene is TRBJ2-7, the V gene TRBV6-6, with 7 positions matching TRBD2. The CDR3 length is 14 residues. The junction had 6 bases not matched to a gene; V was cut back by 4 bases and J by 3 bases. CDR1 MNHNY and CDR2 SVGAGI come from the germline V gene (reference sequence). CDR3 residues: CASSWVGGNYEQYF. The DNA for the CDR3 is TGTGCCAGCAGTTGGGTGGGGGGGAACTACGAGCAGTACTTC.

The chain uses TRBV5-8 and TRBJ2-1, with 7 nucleotides matching TRBD2. The germline CDR1 and CDR2 sequences are SGHTS and YDEGEE. Trimming at V came to 0 bases and at J to 3 bases, leaving 9 bases not matched to a gene. CDR3 length: 17 residues. CDR3 in DNA: TGTGCCAGCAGCTTGGCCCCCAGGACTAGGAACTACAATGAGCAGTTCTTC. This translates into CASSLAPRTRNYNEQFF.

This chain joins TRBV19 and TRBJ2-7, with TRBD1 identical over 8 bases. The CDR3 is 17 amino acids. The germline gives CDR1 LNHDA, CDR2 SQIVND (reference sequence). J lost 5 bases, V lost 4 bases, and 16 bases had no gene match. CDR3: CASSTTLGQGSHHEQYF. The CDR3 DNA reads TGTGCCAGTAGTACTACCCTCGGACAGGGCTCTCACCACGAGCAGTACTTC.

J is TRBJ2-3 and V is TRBV5-1; 8 nucleotides line up with TRBD1. Per germline, CDR1 SGHRS and CDR2 YFSETQ. The CDR3 has 14 residues. The ends lost 1 base at V and 2 bases at J; junction bases unmatched: 0. CDR3 sequence: CASSLQGATDTQYF. As DNA, the CDR3 is TGCGCCAGCAGCTTGCAGGGGGCCACAGATACGCAGTATTTT.

This chain joins TRBV7-2 and TRBJ1-1; possible D gene TRBD1, 6 bases. The CDR3 covers 13 residues. The germline V gene has CDR1 SGHTA and CDR2 FQGNSA. V gave up 4 bases and J gave up 4 bases, with 10 bases separating them. CDR3 coding DNA: TGTGCCAGCAGCTCCCAGGGGTCCACTGAAGCTTTCTTT. Encoded protein: CASSSQGSTEAFF.

The chain combines TRBV27 with TRBJ1-5, with TRBD1 matching over 7 bases. The CDR3 extends over 14 amino acids. Trimming removed 4 bases from V and 3 bases from J; junction bases left unmatched: 3. Looked up from germline, CDR1 is MNHEY and CDR2 is SMNVEV (reference sequence). The CDR3 is CASSWQGVNQPQHF. The DNA for the CDR3 is TGTGCCAGCAGTTGGCAGGGGGTCAATCAGCCCCAGCATTTT.

This clone was counted only a few times. The chain is built from TRBV5-4 and TRBJ1-1; D gene uncertain. Germline CDR1 is SGHNT and CDR2 is YYREEE (reference sequence). This CDR3 contains 16 residues. Deletions cut 0 bases from V and 4 bases from J, with 16 bases between. The CDR3 region is CASSLDKTVLSTEAFF. CDR3 nucleotides: TGTGCCAGCAGCTTGGATAAAACAGTCCTTAGCACTGAAGCTTTCTTT.

The chain links TRBV5-6 to TRBJ2-7, with 8 bases that match TRBD1. With V trimmed by 6 bases and J by 5 bases, 19 bases remained unmatched. Germline values: CDR1 SGHDT, CDR2 YYEEEE. This CDR3 has 17 amino acids. The CDR3 spells CASNPRDRLKVGNEQYF. DNA for the CDR3: TGTGCCAGCAACCCCCGGGACAGGTTAAAGGTCGGTAACGAGCAGTACTTC.

The chain carries TRBV30 and TRBJ2-7; 7 bases line up with TRBD1. The junction had 11 bases not matched to a gene; V was cut back by 4 bases and J by 2 bases. Germline values: CDR1 GTSNPN, CDR2 SVGIG (reference sequence). This CDR3 is built from 15 residues. CDR3 nucleotide sequence: TGTGCCTGGACCCTACAGGGGAATGTTCCCTACGAGCAGTACTTC. It encodes CAWTLQGNVPYEQYF.

The chain carries TRBV4-2 and TRBJ1-1; no clear D gene. The CDR3 is made up of 12 amino acids. V was cut by 5 bases and J by 11 bases, with 15 bases left in between. Germline CDR1 and CDR2: LGHNA and YNFKEQ. CDR3 protein: CASSFPGAEAFF. The DNA of the CDR3 is TGTGCCAGCAGCTTTCCGGGAGCGGAGGCTTTCTTT.

This chain joins TRBV4-1 and TRBJ2-7; TRBD2 matches 9 bases. Germline V gene sequence: CDR1 MGHRA, CDR2 YSYEKL. Trimming at V came to 1 base and at J to 3 bases, leaving 1 base not matched to a gene. The CDR3 runs to 14 residues. CDR3 in DNA: TGCGCCAGCAGCCAAGGAGCGGGAGGCTACGAGCAGTACTTC. It encodes CASSQGAGGYEQYF.

A remark on this clone: Other DNA sequences within the sample encode an identical CDR3. The chain uses TRBV6-1 and TRBJ1-6; maybe TRBD1 (6 bases). The germline gives CDR1 MNHNS, CDR2 SASEGT. The ends were cut back, 6 bases at V and 4 bases at J, with 7 bases in the middle. The CDR3 sequence is 13 residues long. CDR3 in DNA: TGTGCCAGCAGACAGGGATATAATTCACCCCTCCACTTT. Its translation: CASRQGYNSPLHF.

This chain connects TRBV14 to TRBJ1-2; D call uncertain. V was clipped by 3 bases and J by 3 bases, with 5 bases between them. CDR1 is SGHDN, CDR2 FVKESK, per germline. The length of the CDR3 is 12 residues. The CDR3 DNA reads TGTGCCAGCAGCCATGAGTACTATGGCTACACCTTC. Amino acid sequence: CASSHEYYGYTF.

The chain carries TRBV5-6 and TRBJ2-5, with 7 positions matching TRBD1. The length of the CDR3 is 14 residues. The V gene's germline CDR1 is SGHDT and CDR2 YYEEEE. V shed 3 bases, J shed 5 bases, and the junction held 7 bases outside the gene matches. CDR3 nucleotides: TGTGCCAGCAGCTCCAGACAGGGTTGGGAGACCCAGTACTTC. It yields the protein CASSSRQGWETQYF. The complete variable domain, with remaining parts taken from reference TRBV5-6 and TRBJ2-5, reads DAGVTQSPTHLIKTRGQQVTLRCSPKSGHDTVSWYQQALGQGPQFIFQYYEEEERQRGNFPDRFSGHQFPNYSSELNVNALLLGDSALYLCASSSRQGWETQYFGPGTRLLVL.

This sequence joins TRBV7-6 and TRBJ2-3; possibly TRBD1 for D (6 bases). Germline V gene sequence: CDR1 SGHVS, CDR2 FNYEAQ. The CDR3 runs 15 residues. Trimming shortened V by 6 bases and J by 0 bases, and 13 bases separated the two germline ends. The DNA of the CDR3 is TGTGCCAGCAGTCTGAGTAGGGGGAGCACAGATACGCAGTATTTT. Translating it yields CASSLSRGSTDTQYF.

V usage is TRBV5-1 and J usage is TRBJ2-7; TRBD1 is a possible D gene (7 bases). Germline V CDR1 and CDR2: SGHRS, YFSETQ. The CDR3 contains 17 residues. Trimming took off 1 base at V and 0 bases at J, with 17 bases between the two ends. In DNA form, the CDR3 reads TGCGCCAGCAGCTTGTGGGGGGCTGGACAGGCCTCCTACGAGCAGTACTTC. Amino acid sequence: CASSLWGAGQASYEQYF.

The chain is built from TRBV4-1 and TRBJ1-6, with unresolved D. The V gene lost 0 bases and the J gene lost 10 bases, with 10 bases spanning the gap. CDR1 and CDR2 (germline): MGHRA, YSYEKL. The CDR3 runs to 14 residues. CDR3 residues: CASSQEFSRSPLHF. In DNA form, the CDR3 reads TGCGCCAGCAGCCAAGAATTTTCCAGGTCACCCCTCCACTTT.

The J gene is TRBJ1-2, the V gene TRBV18; D is possibly TRBD1 (5 bases). The CDR3 totals 15 residues. Deletions cut 2 bases from V and 0 bases from J, with 10 bases between. Germline CDR1 and CDR2: KGHSH and LQKENI. The CDR3 loop is CASSPNSGTNYGYTF. The CDR3 DNA sequence: TGTGCCAGCTCACCAAATTCAGGGACTAACTATGGCTACACCTTC.

This clone was detected a few times. CDR3 nucleotides: TGTGCCAGCAGTGACAGGGTTGGGGACTATGGCTACACCTTC. It is translated as CASSDRVGDYGYTF. This chain connects TRBV6-1 to TRBJ1-2; TRBD1 might be the D (5 bases). This CDR3 is 14 amino acids long. The V and J ends lost 3 bases and 3 bases respectively, with 11 bases between them. Germline CDR1 is MNHNS and CDR2 is SASEGT.

This sequence joins TRBV28 and TRBJ2-7; 8 bases map to TRBD2. CDR1 MDHEN and CDR2 SYDVKM come from the germline V gene. With V trimmed by 10 bases and J by 1 base, 6 bases remained unmatched. The CDR3 length is 13 residues. The CDR3 region has the DNA TGTGCCACCTTCGCGGGGGGATCCTACGAGCAGTACTTC. Translation gives CATFAGGSYEQYF.

The chain links TRBV5-1 to TRBJ2-7; possibly TRBD1 for D (5 bases). V was pared by 0 bases and J by 0 bases, with 13 bases between. Germline V gives CDR1 SGHRS, CDR2 YFSETQ. This CDR3 comprises 16 residues. CDR3: CASSLDRNGFSYEQYF. The CDR3, as DNA: TGCGCCAGCAGCTTGGACAGGAACGGGTTCTCCTACGAGCAGTACTTC.

This clone showed up just a few times. The J gene is TRBJ1-2, the V gene TRBV7-2, with D possibly being TRBD1 (5 bases). Germline V CDR1 and CDR2: SGHTA, FQGNSA. The CDR3 runs to 17 residues. V was trimmed by 1 base and J by 1 base, leaving 16 bases between them. The CDR3 region is CASSLVGSRRGNYGYTF. CDR3 sequence (DNA): TGTGCCAGCAGCTTAGTGGGCAGCAGGAGGGGTAACTATGGCTACACCTTC.

The genes are TRBV30 and TRBJ1-1; no definite D call. This CDR3 region has 13 residues. CDR1 is GTSNPN, CDR2 SVGIG, per germline (reference sequence). V lost 4 bases to trimming and J lost 0 bases, with 9 bases between them. CDR3 in amino acids: CAWKLSLNTEAFF. The CDR3 DNA sequence: TGTGCCTGGAAGCTAAGTCTGAACACTGAAGCTTTCTTT.

V gene TRBV18 combines with J gene TRBJ2-7, with TRBD1 as a possible D gene (6 bases). Germline CDR1 KGHSH, CDR2 LQKENI. The germline V and J ends were trimmed by 3 bases and 3 bases, with 9 bases remaining between them. The CDR3 has 13 amino acids. CDR3 sequence: CASSPGADYEQYF. CDR3 DNA: TGTGCCAGCTCACCGGGGGCGGACTACGAGCAGTACTTC.